The clone carrying this T cell receptor beta chain was detected many times. This record belongs to a study of neurological immune-mediated disorders. This CDR3 is built from 16 residues. TCRdb ran MiXCR on the 5' RACE reads and lists one entry per CDR3 protein. Of about 87,000 distinct CDR3 sequences in the sample, under 4.5% were seen once. This TCR was sampled from a woman aged 50 to 60 with multiple sclerosis. This rearrangement joins TRBV21-1 to TRBJ2-2; the table's D call of TRBD1 was not tested on the DNA. TRBV21-1 is classified as a pseudogene. Sequencing used PBMCs. The CDR3 bases are TGTGCCAGCGGGTCGACAGGGCTGGGGAACACCGGGGAGCTGTTTTTT. As protein: CASGSTGLGNTGELFF.